Below are 6 T cell receptor beta chains sequenced from a single sample in a study of T cell repertoires in cytomegalovirus infection. TCRdb fed the reads into MiXCR, producing one record per CDR3 protein. The sample has hundreds of thousands of distinct CDR3 sequences, 30% to 40% seen once. These receptors' antigens are unknown. The source material was cultured CD8+ T cells from PBMCs, sampled from culture after CMV antigen stimulation. These receptors were obtained from a human donor in good health (CMV status not recorded). Some clones in this sample may be carry-over from other donors' samples.

This clonotype was recorded many times. This rearrangement joins TRBV7-9 to TRBJ2-3; D not certain. The germline V gene has CDR1 SEHNR and CDR2 FQNEAQ (reference sequence). CDR3 length: 12 amino acids. The ends were cut back, 5 bases at V and 7 bases at J, with 10 bases in the middle. The CDR3 DNA follows: TGTGCCAGCAGCCTCGGGCTTAATACGCAGTATTTT. It translates to CASSLGLNTQYF.

J is TRBJ2-7 and V is TRBV28; D possibly uses TRBD1 or TRBD2 (5 bases each). Trimming pared 2 bases from V and 10 bases from J, leaving 12 bases between. The V gene's germline CDR1 is MDHEN and CDR2 SYDVKM. The CDR3 length is 12 residues. This CDR3 reads CASSLGTEEQYV. CDR3 in DNA: TGTGCCAGCAGTTTAGGGACGGAGGAACAGTACGTC.

V and J are TRBV19 and TRBJ2-1; no firm D call. The CDR3 runs 13 residues. Trimming pared 7 bases from V and 4 bases from J, leaving 11 bases between. In germline, CDR1 is LNHDA, CDR2 SQIVND (reference sequence). The CDR3 loop is CASTKSAYNEQFF. Here the CDR3 DNA reads TGTGCCAGTACCAAATCGGCATACAATGAGCAGTTCTTC. The variable domain in full, with the rest retrieved from reference TRBV19 and TRBJ2-1, is DGGITQSPKYLFRKEGQNVTLSCEQNLNHDAMYWYRQDPGQGLRLIYYSQIVNDFQKGDIAEGYSVSREKKESFPLTVTSAQKNPTAFYLCASTKSAYNEQFFGPGTRLTVL.

This clonotype was seen a few times. The V and J genes are TRBV6-1 and TRBJ2-7; TRBD2 is a possible D gene (6 bases). The CDR3 is 13 residues long. V was shortened by 7 bases and J by 3 bases, with 13 bases between the two germline ends. Germline CDR1 reads MNHNS; CDR2 reads SASEGT. The CDR3 bases are TGTGCCAGCATAGAGGAGGGATTCTACGAGCAGTACTTC. It specifies CASIEEGFYEQYF.

This clonotype occurred a few times. The chain has TRBV27 and TRBJ1-5; D gene uncertain. Germline V gene lookup returns CDR1 MNHEY and CDR2 SMNVEV (reference sequence). This CDR3 is built from 14 residues. V was trimmed by 5 bases and J by 5 bases, leaving 13 bases between them. DNA for the CDR3: TGTGCCAGCAGTATGAAGGGCCGCTATCAGCCCCAGCATTTT. Protein sequence: CASSMKGRYQPQHF.

This clonotype was found a few times. CDR3 region: CASSLGFGQETQYF. The CDR3, as DNA: TGTGCCAGCAGCTTAGGGTTCGGCCAAGAGACCCAGTACTTC. This chain connects TRBV7-6 to TRBJ2-5; unclear D gene. The CDR3 length is 14 residues. Germline V CDR1 and CDR2: SGHVS, FNYEAQ. With 1 base removed from V and 1 base from J, the gap between germline ends came to 7 bases.